The 2 T cell receptor beta chains in this list originate from one sample, sequenced in a study of CD8 T cells in Susac syndrome. About 0.5 to 1 ug RNA was reverse transcribed with random hexamers. TCRdb independently ran MiXCR on the immunoSEQ multiplex PCR reads; one entry per CDR3 protein. The data contain hundreds of thousands of distinct CDR3 sequences, 95% of them singletons. What was sequenced was CD4+ T cells from PBMCs. These receptors originate from a human donor with multiple sclerosis.

The rearrangement uses TRBV7-3 and TRBJ2-4; 8 bases align to TRBD1. Germline V gene sequence: CDR1 SGHTA, CDR2 FQGTGA. V lost 4 bases to trimming and J lost 9 bases; unmatched junction nucleotides: 8. The CDR3 totals 14 residues. The chain's CDR3 is CASSSQGAGSIQYF. The CDR3, as DNA: TGTGCCAGCAGCTCTCAGGGGGCCGGGAGCATTCAGTACTTC.

This chain connects TRBV23-1 to TRBJ1-5, with D possibly being TRBD1 (6 bases). TRBV23-1 is classed as an ORF, of uncertain function. Trimming pared 6 bases from V and 3 bases from J, leaving 24 bases between. The CDR3 totals 18 residues. Written as DNA, the CDR3 is TGCGCCAGCAGCCATCACGATCAGGGGTGTTTTTACAATCAGCCCCAGCATTTT. Translation: CASSHHDQGCFYNQPQHF.